This T cell receptor beta chain is from a study of blood T cell repertoires in COVID-19. Overall study: The United States, Italy and Spain supplied acute and convalescent COVID-19 samples. PBMCs, B-cell-depleted T cells, or T cells were the source of the cDNA or gDNA that made up the material.

Authors' analysis steps: How many nucleated cells were present was estimated from reference gene primer amplification. Sequencing was performed with immunoSEQ multiplex PCR; in TCRdb, only in-frame clones are kept and a portion is missing. V and J calls and clone size are those listed in that table; D and trimming were worked out from the DNA. In the table there are around 100,000 clones, over 75% of which are singletons. The specimen sequenced was peripheral blood. The receptor's source is a woman aged 60-75 years with acute or convalescent COVID-19.

CDR3 amino acids: CASRAAGEGYEQYF. The CDR3 region has the DNA TGTGCCAGCAGGGCAGCGGGAGAGGGCTACGAGCAGTACTTC. The genes are TRBV6-5 and TRBJ2-7; 8 nucleotides agree with TRBD2. The trim removed 6 bases at V and 3 bases at J, leaving 7 bases unmatched. Germline V gene sequence: CDR1 MNHEY, CDR2 SVGAGI. The CDR3 length is 14 residues.